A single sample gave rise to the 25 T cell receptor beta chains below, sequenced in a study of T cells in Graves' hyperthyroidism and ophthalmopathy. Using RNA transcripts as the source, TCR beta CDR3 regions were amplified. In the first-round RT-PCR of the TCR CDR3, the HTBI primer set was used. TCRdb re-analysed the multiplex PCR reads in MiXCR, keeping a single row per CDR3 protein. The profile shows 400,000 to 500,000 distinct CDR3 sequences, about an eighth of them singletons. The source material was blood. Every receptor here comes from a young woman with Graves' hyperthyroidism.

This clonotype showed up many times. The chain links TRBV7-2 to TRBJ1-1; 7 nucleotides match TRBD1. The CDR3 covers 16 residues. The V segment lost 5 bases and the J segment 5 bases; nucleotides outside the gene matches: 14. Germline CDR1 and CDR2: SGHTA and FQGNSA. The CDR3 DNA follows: TGTGCCAGCAGCCCAACACGCGACAGGGTGGGGACTGAAGCTTTCTTT. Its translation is CASSPTRDRVGTEAFF. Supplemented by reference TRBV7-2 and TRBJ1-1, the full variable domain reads GAGVSQSPSNKVTEKGKDVELRCDPISGHTALYWYRQSLGQGLEFLIYFQGNSAPDKSGLPSDRFSAERTGGSVSTLTIQRTQQEDSAVYLCASSPTRDRVGTEAFFGQGTRLTVV.

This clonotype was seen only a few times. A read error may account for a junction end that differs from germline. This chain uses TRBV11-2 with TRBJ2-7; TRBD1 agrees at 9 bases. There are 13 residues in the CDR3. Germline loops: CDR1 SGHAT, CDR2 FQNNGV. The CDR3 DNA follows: TGTGCCAGCAGCCCGGACAGGGGCTACGAGCGGTACTTC. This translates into CASSPDRGYERYF.

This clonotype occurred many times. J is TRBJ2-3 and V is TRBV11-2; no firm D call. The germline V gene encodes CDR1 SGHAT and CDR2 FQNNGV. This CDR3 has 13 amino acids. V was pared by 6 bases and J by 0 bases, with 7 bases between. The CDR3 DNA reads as TGTGCCAGCAGTACTGGGAGCACAGATACGCAGTATTTT. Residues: CASSTGSTDTQYF.

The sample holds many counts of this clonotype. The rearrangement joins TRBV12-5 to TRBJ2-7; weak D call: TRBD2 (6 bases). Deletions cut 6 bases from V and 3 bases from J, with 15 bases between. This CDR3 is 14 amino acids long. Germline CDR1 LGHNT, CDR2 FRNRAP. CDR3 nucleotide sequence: TGTGCTAGTGGCCCCGAGACTAGTCACTACGAGCAGTACTTC. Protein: CASGPETSHYEQYF.

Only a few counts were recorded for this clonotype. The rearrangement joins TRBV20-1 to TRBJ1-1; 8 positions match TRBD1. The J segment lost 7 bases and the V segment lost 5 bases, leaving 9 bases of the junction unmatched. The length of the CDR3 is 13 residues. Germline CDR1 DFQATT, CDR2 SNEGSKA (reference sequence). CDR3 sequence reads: CSAEDRDGDEAFF. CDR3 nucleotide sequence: TGCAGTGCTGAGGACAGGGATGGTGATGAAGCTTTCTTT.

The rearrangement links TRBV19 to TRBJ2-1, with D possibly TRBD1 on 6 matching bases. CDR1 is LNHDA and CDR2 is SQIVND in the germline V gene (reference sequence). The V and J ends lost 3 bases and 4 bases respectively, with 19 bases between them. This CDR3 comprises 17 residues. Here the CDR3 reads CASSMVQTPRGYNEQFF. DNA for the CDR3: TGTGCCAGTAGTATGGTCCAGACTCCAAGGGGGTACAATGAGCAGTTCTTC.

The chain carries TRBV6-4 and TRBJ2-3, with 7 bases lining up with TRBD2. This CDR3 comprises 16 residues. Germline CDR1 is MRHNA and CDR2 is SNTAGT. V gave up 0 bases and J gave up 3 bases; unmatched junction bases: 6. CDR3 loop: CASSDSGGSGTDTQYF. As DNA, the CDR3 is TGTGCCAGCAGTGACTCGGGCGGGAGTGGGACAGATACGCAGTATTTT.

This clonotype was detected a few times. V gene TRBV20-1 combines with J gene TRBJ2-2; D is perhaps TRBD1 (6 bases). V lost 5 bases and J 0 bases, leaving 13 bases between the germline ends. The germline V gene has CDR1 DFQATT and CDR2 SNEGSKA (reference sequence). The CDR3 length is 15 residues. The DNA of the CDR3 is TGCAGTGCTCCTGACAGGTTAACGAACACCGGGGAGCTGTTTTTT. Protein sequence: CSAPDRLTNTGELFF.

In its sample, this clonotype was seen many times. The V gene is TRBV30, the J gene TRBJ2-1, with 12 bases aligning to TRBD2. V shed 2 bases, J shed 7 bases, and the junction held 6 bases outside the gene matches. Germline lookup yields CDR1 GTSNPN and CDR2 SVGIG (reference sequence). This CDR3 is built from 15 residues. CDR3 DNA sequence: TGTGCCTGGAGTATCGGACTAGCGGGAAGGAATGAGCAGTTCTTC. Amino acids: CAWSIGLAGRNEQFF.

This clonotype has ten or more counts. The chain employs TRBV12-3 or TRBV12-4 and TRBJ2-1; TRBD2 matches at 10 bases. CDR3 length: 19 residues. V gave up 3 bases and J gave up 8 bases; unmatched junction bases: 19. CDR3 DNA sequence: TGTGCCAGCAGTTTCCTCCCACTCACGGCTAGCGGGAGTCTGGATGAGCAGTTCTTC. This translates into CASSFLPLTASGSLDEQFF.

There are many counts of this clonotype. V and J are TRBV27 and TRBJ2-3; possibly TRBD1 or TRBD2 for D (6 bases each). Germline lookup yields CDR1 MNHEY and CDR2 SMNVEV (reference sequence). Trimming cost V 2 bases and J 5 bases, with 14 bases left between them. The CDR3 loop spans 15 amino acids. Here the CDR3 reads CASSLRARGLDTQYF. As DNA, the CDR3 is TGTGCCAGCAGTTTACGCGCCCGGGGGCTAGATACGCAGTATTTT.

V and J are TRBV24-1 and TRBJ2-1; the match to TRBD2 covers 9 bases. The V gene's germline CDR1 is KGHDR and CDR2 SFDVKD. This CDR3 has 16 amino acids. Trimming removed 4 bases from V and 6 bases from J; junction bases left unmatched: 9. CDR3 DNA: TGTGCCACCAGTGACCCCACTAGCGGGTACCCCAATGAGCAGTTCTTC. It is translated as CATSDPTSGYPNEQFF.

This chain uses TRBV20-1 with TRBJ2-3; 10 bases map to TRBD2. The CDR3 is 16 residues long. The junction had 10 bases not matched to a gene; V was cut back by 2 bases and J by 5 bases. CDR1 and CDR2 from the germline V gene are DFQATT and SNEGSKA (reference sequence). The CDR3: CSARKAGTSVLDTQYF. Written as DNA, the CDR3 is TGCAGTGCTAGAAAAGCCGGGACTAGCGTTCTAGATACGCAGTATTTT.

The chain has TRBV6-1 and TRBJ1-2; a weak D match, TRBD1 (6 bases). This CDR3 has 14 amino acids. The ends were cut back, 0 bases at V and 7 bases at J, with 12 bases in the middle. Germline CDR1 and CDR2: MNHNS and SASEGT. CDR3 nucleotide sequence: TGTGCCAGCAGTGAAGCCGACAGGCTCTCTGGCTACACCTTC. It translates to CASSEADRLSGYTF.

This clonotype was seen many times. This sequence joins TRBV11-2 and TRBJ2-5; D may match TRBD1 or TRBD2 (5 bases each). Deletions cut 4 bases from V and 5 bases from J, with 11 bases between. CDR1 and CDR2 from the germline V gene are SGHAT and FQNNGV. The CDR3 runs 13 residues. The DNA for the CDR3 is TGTGCCAGCAGCTCAGGGAGTCGGGAGACCCAGTACTTC. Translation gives CASSSGSRETQYF.

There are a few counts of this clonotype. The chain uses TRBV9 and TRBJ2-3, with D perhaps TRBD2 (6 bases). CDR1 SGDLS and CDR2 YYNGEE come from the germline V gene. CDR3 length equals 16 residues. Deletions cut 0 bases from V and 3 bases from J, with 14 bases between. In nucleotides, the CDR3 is TGTGCCAGCAGCGTAGCTGGCCTAGCGTCGACAGATACGCAGTATTTT. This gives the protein CASSVAGLASTDTQYF. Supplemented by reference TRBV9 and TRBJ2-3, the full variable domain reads DSGVTQTPKHLITATGQRVTLRCSPRSGDLSVYWYQQSLDQGLQFLIQYYNGEERAKGNILERFSAQQFPDLHSELNLSSLELGDSALYFCASSVAGLASTDTQYFGPGTRLTVL.

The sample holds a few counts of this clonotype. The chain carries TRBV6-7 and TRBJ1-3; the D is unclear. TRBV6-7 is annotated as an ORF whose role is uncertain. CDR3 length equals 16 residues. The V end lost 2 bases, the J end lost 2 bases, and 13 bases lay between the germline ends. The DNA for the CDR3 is TGTGCCAGCAGTTACGGGTTTTGGAAGACTGGAAACACCATATATTTT. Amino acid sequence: CASSYGFWKTGNTIYF.

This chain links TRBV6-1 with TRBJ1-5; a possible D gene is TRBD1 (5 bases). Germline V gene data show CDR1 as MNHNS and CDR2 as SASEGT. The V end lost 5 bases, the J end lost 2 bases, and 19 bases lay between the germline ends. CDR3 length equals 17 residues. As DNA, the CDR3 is TGTGCCAGCAGTCTACAGACTGGGGGAAGAGGCAATCAGCCCCAGCATTTT. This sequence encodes CASSLQTGGRGNQPQHF.

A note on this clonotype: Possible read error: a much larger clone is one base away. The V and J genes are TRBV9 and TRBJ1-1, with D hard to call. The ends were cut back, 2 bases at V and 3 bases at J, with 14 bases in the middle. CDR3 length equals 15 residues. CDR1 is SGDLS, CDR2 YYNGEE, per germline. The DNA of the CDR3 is TGTGCCAGCAGCGTTGATGACTGGATGGACACTGAAGCTTTCTTT. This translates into CASSVDDWMDTEAFF.

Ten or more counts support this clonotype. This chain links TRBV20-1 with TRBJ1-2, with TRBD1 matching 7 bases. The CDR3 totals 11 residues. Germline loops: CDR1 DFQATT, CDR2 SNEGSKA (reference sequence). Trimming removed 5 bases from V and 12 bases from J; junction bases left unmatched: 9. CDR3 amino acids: CSAVIQGSDTF. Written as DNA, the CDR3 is TGCAGTGCTGTAATACAGGGGAGTGACACCTTC.

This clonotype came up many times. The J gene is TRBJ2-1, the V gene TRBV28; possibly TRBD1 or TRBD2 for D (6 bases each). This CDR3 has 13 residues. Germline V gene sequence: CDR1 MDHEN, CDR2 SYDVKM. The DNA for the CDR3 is TGTGCTTTAGGGGGGCTTCCATACAATGAGCAGTTCTTC. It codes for CALGGLPYNEQFF.

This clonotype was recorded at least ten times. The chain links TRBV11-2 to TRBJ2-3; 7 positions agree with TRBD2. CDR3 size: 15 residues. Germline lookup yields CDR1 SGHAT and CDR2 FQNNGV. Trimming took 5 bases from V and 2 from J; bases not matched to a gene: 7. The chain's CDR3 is CASSPAGSSTDTQYF. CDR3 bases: TGTGCCAGCAGCCCAGCGGGATCATCCACAGATACGCAGTATTTT. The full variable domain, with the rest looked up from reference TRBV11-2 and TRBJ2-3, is EAGVAQSPRYKIIEKRQSVAFWCNPISGHATLYWYQQILGQGPKLLIQFQNNGVVDDSQLPKDRFSAERLKGVDSTLKIQPAKLEDSAVYLCASSPAGSSTDTQYFGPGTRLTVL.

As DNA, the CDR3 is TGTGCCAGTAGTATTTTGGGAGGGAAAGAGCAGTACTTC. The encoded protein is CASSILGGKEQYF. The chain uses TRBV19 and TRBJ2-7; the match to TRBD2 covers 7 bases. This CDR3 contains 13 residues. CDR1 and CDR2 from the germline V gene are LNHDA and SQIVND (reference sequence). The junction had 6 bases not matched to a gene; V was cut back by 3 bases and J by 7 bases.

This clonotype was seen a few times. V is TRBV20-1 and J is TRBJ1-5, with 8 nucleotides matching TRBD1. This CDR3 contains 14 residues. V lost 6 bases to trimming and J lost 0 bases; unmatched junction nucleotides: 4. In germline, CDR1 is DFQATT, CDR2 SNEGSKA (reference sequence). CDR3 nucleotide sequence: TGCAGTGCAAAGACAGGGGTTAGCAATCAGCCCCAGCATTTT. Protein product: CSAKTGVSNQPQHF.

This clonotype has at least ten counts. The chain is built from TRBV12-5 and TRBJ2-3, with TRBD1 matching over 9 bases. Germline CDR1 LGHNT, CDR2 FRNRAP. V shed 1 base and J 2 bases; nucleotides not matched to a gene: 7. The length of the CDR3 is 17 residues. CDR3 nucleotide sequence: TGTGCTAGTGGTTTGGGGCCCGGGACAGGGATCACAGATACGCAGTATTTT. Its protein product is CASGLGPGTGITDTQYF.